A selection of T cell receptor beta chains follows, all from one sample in a study of blood T cell repertoires in COVID-19. Repertoires were generated with immunoSEQ multiplex PCR, while TCRdb's copy carries only in-frame clones and drops some. The data show a few hundred thousand clones, 65% to 85% seen once. The sample was peripheral blood. These receptor sequences come from a woman aged 25 to 39 with COVID-19, enrolled during active disease. CDR3s include the opening cysteine and the closing phenylalanine or tryptophan. The D gene is left open where the match is weak. For some rows the clone size is stated as once, few or many, or as a class when expanded; others skip it.

v_gene	j_gene	d_gene	len	abundance	CDR3aa	CDR3nt
TRBV7-9	TRBJ1-1	NA	15	NA	CASSPSTPQGTEAFF	TGTGCCAGCAGCCCATCCACACCTCAGGGTACTGAAGCTTTCTTT
TRBV27	TRBJ2-1	TRBD1	14	NA	CASSLYRGLIGQFF	TGTGCCAGCAGTTTATACAGGGGGCTGATCGGGCAGTTCTTC
TRBV2	TRBJ1-1	NA	13	NA	CASSEGPRFEAFF	TGTGCCAGCAGTGAGGGGCCGAGGTTTGAAGCTTTCTTT
TRBV30	TRBJ1-2	NA	12	few	CAWSRQSYGYTF	TGTGCCTGGAGCCGACAGTCCTATGGCTACACCTTC
TRBV5-1	TRBJ2-2	NA	16	NA	CASSLAGVVNTGELFF	TGCGCCAGCAGCTTGGCGGGGGTCGTGAACACCGGGGAGCTGTTTTTT
TRBV6-5	TRBJ1-2	NA	14	few	CASSKPTGNYGYTF	TGTGCCAGCAGCAAACCTACAGGGAACTATGGCTACACCTTC
TRBV27	TRBJ2-7	NA	13	NA	CASSLLSSYEQYF	TGTGCCAGCAGTTTGCTCAGCTCCTACGAGCAGTACTTC
TRBV5-3	TRBJ2-3	NA	16	NA	CARSLSANRGTDTQYF	TGTGCCAGAAGCTTATCGGCCAACAGAGGCACAGATACGCAGTATTTT
TRBV10-3	TRBJ1-2	NA	18	NA	CAISDPTGYRVANYGYTF	TGTGCCATCAGTGACCCAACGGGTTACAGGGTCGCAAACTATGGCTACACCTTC
TRBV6-1	TRBJ1-3	NA	13	NA	CASSDRGINTIYF	TGTGCCAGCAGTGATCGGGGGATAAACACCATATATTTT
TRBV7-9	TRBJ2-7	TRBD1	16	NA	CASSLAAGGETYEQYF	TGTGCCAGCAGCTTAGCAGCAGGGGGAGAGACCTACGAGCAGTACTTC
TRBV24-1	TRBJ1-2	NA	14	NA	CATTCDSKNYGYTF	TGTGCCACCACATGTGACAGTAAAAACTATGGCTACACCTTC
TRBV6-5	TRBJ2-7	NA	15	NA	CASSLGGFTTTEQYF	TGTGCCAGCAGCCTCGGGGGTTTTACAACCACCGAGCAGTACTTC
TRBV2	TRBJ1-1	TRBD1	18	NA	CASKKSFWDRDTNTEAFF	TGTGCCAGCAAGAAAAGCTTTTGGGACAGGGATACGAACACTGAAGCTTTCTTT
TRBV7-7	TRBJ2-1	TRBD2	14	NA	CASSELAGEGEQFF	TGTGCCAGCAGCGAACTAGCGGGAGAGGGTGAGCAGTTCTTC
TRBV6-9	TRBJ2-3	TRBD2	15	NA	CASSYGASGANTQYF	TGTGCCAGCAGTTACGGGGCTAGCGGGGCTAATACGCAGTATTTT
TRBV14	TRBJ2-4	NA	15	NA	CASSRGGAAKNIQYF	TGTGCCAGCAGCCGAGGCGGGGCGGCCAAAAACATTCAGTACTTC
TRBV11-2	TRBJ2-7	NA	14	NA	CASSRRTGIYEQYF	TGTGCCAGCAGCCGTAGAACAGGGATCTACGAGCAGTACTTC
TRBV20-1	TRBJ2-2	TRBD2	17	NA	CSASMTSGGAATGELFF	TGCAGTGCTAGTATGACTAGCGGGGGGGCGGCCACCGGGGAGCTGTTTTTT
TRBV5-1	TRBJ2-5	TRBD1	15	once	CASSQDRVYQETQYF	TGCGCCAGCAGTCAAGACAGGGTGTACCAAGAGACCCAGTACTTC